This entry describes one T cell receptor (beta chain). How the authors handled the data: For nucleated cells, counts were estimated from reference gene primer amplification. Clones were read by immunoSEQ multiplex PCR, and TCRdb kept only the in-frame ones, dropping some. That table is the source of V, J and clone size, and D and trimming were worked out from the DNA. Among approximately 150,000 clones, 84% were seen once, and the ten largest hold 7.2%. The data were obtained in a study of blood T cell repertoires in COVID-19. About the study: Samples representing acute and convalescent COVID-19 were sourced from the United States, Italy and Spain. PBMCs, B-cell-depleted T cells, or T cells were the source of the cDNA or gDNA that made up the material.

This CDR3 spans 13 amino acids. Germline CDR1 reads KGHDR; CDR2 reads SFDVKD. Deletions cut 4 bases from V and 4 bases from J, with 9 bases between. The chain recombines TRBV24-1 with TRBJ2-5; D call uncertain. The TCR comes from a woman between 45 and 60 years old in a cohort sampled during active or convalescent COVID-19. The sequenced material came from peripheral blood. CDR3 DNA sequence: TGTGCCACCAGTGACCCCGGTCTAGAGACCCAGTACTTC. It yields the protein CATSDPGLETQYF.